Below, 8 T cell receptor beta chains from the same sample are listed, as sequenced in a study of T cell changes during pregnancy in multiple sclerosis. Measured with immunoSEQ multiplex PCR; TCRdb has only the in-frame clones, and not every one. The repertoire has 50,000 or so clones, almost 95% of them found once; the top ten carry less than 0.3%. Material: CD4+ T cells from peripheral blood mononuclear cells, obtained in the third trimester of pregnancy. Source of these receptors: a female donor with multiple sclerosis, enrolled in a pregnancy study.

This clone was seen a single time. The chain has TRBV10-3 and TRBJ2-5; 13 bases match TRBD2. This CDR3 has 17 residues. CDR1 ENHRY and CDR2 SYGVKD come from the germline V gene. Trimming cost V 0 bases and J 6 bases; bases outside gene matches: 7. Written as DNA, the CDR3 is TGTGCCATCAGTGAGTCTTCGGGACTAGCGGGATTGAAGACCCAGTACTTC. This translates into CAISESSGLAGLKTQYF.

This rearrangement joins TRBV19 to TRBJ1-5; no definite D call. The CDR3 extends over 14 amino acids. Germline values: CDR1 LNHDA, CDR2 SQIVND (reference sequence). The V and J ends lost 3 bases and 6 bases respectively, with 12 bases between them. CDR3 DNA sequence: TGTGCCAGTAGTATTCCCCTGGGGAGTCAGCCCCAGCATTTT. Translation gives CASSIPLGSQPQHF.

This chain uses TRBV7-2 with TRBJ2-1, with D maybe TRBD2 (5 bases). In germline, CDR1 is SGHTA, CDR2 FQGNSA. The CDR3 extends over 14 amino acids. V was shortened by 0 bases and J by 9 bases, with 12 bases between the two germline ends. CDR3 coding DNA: TGTGCCAGCAGCTTAGCGGGAGACTATCGTGAGCAGTTCTTC. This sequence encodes CASSLAGDYREQFF. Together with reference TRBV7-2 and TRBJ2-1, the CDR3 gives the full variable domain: GAGVSQSPSNKVTEKGKDVELRCDPISGHTALYWYRQSLGQGLEFLIYFQGNSAPDKSGLPSDRFSAERTGGSVSTLTIQRTQQEDSAVYLCASSLAGDYREQFFGPGTRLTVL.

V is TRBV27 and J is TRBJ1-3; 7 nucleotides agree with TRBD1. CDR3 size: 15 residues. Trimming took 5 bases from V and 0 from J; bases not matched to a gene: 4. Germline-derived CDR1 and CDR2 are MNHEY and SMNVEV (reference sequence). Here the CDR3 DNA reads TGTGCCAGCAGTCCCGCAGGGGGCTCTGGAAACACCATATATTTT. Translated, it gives CASSPAGGSGNTIYF.

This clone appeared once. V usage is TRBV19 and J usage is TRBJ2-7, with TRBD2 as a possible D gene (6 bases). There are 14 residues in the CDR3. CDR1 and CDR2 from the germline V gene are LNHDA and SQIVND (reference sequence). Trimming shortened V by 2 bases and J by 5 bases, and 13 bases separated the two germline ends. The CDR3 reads CASSIPGGWDEQYF. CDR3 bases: TGTGCCAGTAGTATACCCGGGGGTTGGGACGAGCAGTACTTC.

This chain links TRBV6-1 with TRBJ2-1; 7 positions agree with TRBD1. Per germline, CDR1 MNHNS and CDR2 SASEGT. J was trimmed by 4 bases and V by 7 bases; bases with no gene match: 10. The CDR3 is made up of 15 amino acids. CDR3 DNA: TGTGCCAGCAAGAGGGGGCAGGCAAATTACAATGAGCAGTTCTTC. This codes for CASKRGQANYNEQFF.

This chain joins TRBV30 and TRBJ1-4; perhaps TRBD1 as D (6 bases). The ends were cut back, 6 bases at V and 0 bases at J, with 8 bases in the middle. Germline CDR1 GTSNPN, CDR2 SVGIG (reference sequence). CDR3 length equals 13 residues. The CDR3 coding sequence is TGTGCCTGCCGACAGGCAACTAATGAAAAACTGTTTTTT. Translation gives CACRQATNEKLFF.

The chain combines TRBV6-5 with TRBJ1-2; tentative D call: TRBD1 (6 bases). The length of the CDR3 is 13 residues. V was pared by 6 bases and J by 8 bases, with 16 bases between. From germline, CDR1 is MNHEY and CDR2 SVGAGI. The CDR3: CASRDSPRSGYTF. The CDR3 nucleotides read TGTGCCAGCAGGGACAGTCCTCGTTCGGGCTACACCTTC.